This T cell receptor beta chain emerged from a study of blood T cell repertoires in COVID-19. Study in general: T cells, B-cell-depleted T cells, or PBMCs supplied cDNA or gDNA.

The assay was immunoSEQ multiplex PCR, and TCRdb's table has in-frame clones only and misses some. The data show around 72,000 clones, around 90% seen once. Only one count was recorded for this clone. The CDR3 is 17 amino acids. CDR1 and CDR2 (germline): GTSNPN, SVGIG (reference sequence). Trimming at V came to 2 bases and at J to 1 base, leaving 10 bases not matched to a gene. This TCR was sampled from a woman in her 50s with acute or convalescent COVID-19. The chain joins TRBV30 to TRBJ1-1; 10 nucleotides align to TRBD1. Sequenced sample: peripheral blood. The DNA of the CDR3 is TGTGCCTGGAGTAATACTGGACAGGGGGTTTCGAACACTGAAGCTTTCTTT. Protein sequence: CAWSNTGQGVSNTEAFF. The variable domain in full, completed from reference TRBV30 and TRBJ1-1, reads SQTIHQWPATLVQPVGSPLSLECTVEGTSNPNLYWYRQAAGRGLQLLFYSVGIGQISSEVPQNLSASRPQDRQFILSSKKLLLSDSGFYLCAWSNTGQGVSNTEAFFGQGTRLTVV.